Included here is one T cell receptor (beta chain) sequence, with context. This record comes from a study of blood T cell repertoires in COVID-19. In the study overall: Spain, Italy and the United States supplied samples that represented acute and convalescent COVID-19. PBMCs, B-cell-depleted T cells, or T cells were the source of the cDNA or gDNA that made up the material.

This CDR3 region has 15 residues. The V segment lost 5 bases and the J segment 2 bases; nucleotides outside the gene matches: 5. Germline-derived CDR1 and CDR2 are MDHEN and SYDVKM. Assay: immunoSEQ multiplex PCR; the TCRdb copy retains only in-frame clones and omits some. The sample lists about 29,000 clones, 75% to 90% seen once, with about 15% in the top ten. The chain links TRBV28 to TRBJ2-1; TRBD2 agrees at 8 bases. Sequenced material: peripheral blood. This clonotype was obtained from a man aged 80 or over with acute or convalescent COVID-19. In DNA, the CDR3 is TGTGCCAGCAGTGGCGGGGGGACCACCTACAATGAGCAGTTCTTC. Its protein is CASSGGGTTYNEQFF.